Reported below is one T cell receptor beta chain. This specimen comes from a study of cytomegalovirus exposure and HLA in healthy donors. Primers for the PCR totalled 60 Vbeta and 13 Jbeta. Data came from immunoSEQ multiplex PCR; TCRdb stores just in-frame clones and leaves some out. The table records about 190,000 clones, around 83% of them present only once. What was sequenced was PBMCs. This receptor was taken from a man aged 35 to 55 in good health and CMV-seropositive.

CDR3 nucleotide sequence: TGTGCCAGCAGCGTAGTCCAGGTCCGCACTGAAGCTTTCTTT. Its translation: CASSVVQVRTEAFF. This chain links TRBV9 with TRBJ1-1, with unresolved D. The length of the CDR3 is 14 residues. V lost 0 bases, J lost 4 bases, and 10 bases lay in between. Germline CDR1 and CDR2: SGDLS and YYNGEE.